This TCR beta chain was identified in a study of CD8 T cells in Susac syndrome. With random hexamers, reverse transcription was performed on roughly 0.5 to 1 ug of RNA. TCR beta CDR3 was amplified by immunoSEQ multiplex PCR. This amplification extended across 54 Vbeta and 13 Jbeta segments. Using its own MiXCR run on the immunoSEQ multiplex PCR reads, TCRdb lists one record per CDR3 protein. This table holds around 280,000 distinct CDR3 sequences, approximately 90% found once. This clonotype is a singleton in its sample. Trimming cost V 6 bases and J 1 base, with 6 bases left between them. Looked up from germline, CDR1 is SNHLY and CDR2 is FYNNEI. This CDR3 contains 12 residues. Sequencing of TCR beta was carried out in blood CD8+ and CD4+ T cells.

Material: CD4+ T cells from PBMCs. This sequence was found in a human donor with multiple sclerosis. The chain recombines TRBV2 with TRBJ2-5; unclear D gene. The CDR3 sequence is CASSPGQETQYF. DNA for the CDR3: TGTGCCAGCAGCCCCGGCCAAGAGACCCAGTACTTC.